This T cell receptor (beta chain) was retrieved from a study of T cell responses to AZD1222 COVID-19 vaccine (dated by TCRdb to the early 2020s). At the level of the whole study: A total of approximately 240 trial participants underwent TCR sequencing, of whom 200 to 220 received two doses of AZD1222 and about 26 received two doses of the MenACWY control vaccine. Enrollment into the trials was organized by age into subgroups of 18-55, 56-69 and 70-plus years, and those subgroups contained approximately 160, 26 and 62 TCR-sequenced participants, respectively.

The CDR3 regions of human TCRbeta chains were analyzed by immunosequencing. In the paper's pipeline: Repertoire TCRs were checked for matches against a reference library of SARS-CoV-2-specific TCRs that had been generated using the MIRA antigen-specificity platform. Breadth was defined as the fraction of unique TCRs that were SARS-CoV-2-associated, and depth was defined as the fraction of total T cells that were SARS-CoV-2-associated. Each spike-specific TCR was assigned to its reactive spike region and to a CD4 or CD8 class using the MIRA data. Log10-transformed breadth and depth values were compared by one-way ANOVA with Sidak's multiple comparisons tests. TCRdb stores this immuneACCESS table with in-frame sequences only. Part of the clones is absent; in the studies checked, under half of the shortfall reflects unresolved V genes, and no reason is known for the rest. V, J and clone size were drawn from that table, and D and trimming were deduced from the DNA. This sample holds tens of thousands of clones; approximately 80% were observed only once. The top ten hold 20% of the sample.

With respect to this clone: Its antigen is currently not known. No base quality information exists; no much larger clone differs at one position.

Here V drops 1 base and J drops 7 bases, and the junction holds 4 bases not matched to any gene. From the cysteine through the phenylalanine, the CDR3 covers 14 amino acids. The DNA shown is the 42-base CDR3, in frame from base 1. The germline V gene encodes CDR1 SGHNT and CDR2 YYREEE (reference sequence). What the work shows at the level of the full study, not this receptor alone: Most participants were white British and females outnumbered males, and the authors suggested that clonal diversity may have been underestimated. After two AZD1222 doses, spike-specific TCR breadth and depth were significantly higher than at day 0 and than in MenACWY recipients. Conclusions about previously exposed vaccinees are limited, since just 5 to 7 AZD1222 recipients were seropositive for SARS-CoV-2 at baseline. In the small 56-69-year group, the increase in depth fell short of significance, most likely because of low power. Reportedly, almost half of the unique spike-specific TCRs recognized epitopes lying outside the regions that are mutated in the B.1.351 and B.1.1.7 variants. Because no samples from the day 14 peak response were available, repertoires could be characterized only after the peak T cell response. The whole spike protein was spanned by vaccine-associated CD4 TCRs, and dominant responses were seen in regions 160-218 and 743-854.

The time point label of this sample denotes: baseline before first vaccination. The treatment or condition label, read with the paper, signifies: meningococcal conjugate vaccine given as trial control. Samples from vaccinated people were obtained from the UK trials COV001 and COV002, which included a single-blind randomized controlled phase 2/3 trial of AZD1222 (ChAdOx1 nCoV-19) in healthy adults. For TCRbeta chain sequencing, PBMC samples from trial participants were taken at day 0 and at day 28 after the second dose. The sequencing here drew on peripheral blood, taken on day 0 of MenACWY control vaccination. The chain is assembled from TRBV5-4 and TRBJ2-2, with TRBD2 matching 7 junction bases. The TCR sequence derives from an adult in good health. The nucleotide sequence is TGTGCCAGCAGCTTGAAGACTAGCCACGGGGAGCTGTTTTTT. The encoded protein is CASSLKTSHGELFF.